This T cell receptor (beta chain) was documented in a study of T cells in Graves' hyperthyroidism and ophthalmopathy. General study findings and limits: The model foresaw ophthalmopathy a median about 6.5 months prior to onset. Clonotypes that were expanded in thyroid above 0.001 mostly appeared in blood too.

Among ophthalmopathy patients, the Clinical Activity Score reached at least 3, the NOSPECS grade reached at least 4, and duration remained under 3 months. It was uncontrolled infection, other autoimmune disease, pregnancy or lactation that excluded patients. RNA transcripts provided the source from which TCR beta CDR3 regions were amplified. Using the HTBI primer set, a first-round RT-PCR was run on the TCR CDR3. TCRdb re-analysed the multiplex PCR reads in MiXCR, keeping a single row per CDR3 protein. The sample contains tens of thousands of distinct CDR3 sequences, 53% of which appear only once. This clonotype was detected many times. Its antigen is as yet unknown. The receptor was isolated from a woman aged 55-75 years with Graves' ophthalmopathy. Sequences were obtained from blood.

CDR3: CASSLSVEQYF. CDR3 sequence (DNA): TGTGCCAGCAGCCTCTCTGTCGAGCAGTACTTC. The rearrangement joins TRBV6-6 to TRBJ2-7; D is unclear. V lost 6 bases and J lost 6, with 9 bases in between. The CDR3 has 11 residues. Germline V CDR1 and CDR2: MNHNY, SVGAGI (reference sequence).